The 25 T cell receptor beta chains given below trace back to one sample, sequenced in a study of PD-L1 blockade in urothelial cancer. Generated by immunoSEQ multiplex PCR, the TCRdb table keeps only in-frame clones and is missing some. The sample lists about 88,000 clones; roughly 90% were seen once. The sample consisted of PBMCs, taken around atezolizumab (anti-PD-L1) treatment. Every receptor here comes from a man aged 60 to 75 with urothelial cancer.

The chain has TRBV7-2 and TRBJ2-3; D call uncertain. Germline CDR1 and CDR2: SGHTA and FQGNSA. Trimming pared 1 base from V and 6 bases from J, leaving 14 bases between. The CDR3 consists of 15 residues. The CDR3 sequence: CASSLGGSRRDTQYF. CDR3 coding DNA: TGTGCCAGCAGCTTAGGCGGCAGTCGGCGGGATACGCAGTATTTT. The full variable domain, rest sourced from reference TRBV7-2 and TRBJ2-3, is GAGVSQSPSNKVTEKGKDVELRCDPISGHTALYWYRQSLGQGLEFLIYFQGNSAPDKSGLPSDRFSAERTGGSVSTLTIQRTQQEDSAVYLCASSLGGSRRDTQYFGPGTRLTVL.

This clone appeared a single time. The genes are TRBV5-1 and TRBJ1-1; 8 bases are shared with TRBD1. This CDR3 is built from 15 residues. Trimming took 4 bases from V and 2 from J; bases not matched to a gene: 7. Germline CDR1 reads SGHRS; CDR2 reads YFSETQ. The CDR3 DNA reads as TGCGCCAGCAGCCCGGGTGGGACAGGTAACACTGAAGCTTTCTTT. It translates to CASSPGGTGNTEAFF.

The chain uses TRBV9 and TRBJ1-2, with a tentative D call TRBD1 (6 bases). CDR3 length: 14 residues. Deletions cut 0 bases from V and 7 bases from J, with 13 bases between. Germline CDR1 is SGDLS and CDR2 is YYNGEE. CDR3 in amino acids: CASSVDPGEIGYTF. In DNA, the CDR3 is TGTGCCAGCAGCGTAGACCCAGGGGAAATTGGCTACACCTTC. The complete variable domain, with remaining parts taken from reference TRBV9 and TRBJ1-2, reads DSGVTQTPKHLITATGQRVTLRCSPRSGDLSVYWYQQSLDQGLQFLIQYYNGEERAKGNILERFSAQQFPDLHSELNLSSLELGDSALYFCASSVDPGEIGYTFGSGTRLTVV.

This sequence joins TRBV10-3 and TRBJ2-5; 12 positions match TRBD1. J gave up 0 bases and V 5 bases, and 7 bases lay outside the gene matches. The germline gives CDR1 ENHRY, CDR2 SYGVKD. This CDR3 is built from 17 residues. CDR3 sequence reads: CAISSGTGGVYQETQYF. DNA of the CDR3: TGTGCCATCAGTTCCGGGACAGGGGGCGTTTACCAAGAGACCCAGTACTTC.

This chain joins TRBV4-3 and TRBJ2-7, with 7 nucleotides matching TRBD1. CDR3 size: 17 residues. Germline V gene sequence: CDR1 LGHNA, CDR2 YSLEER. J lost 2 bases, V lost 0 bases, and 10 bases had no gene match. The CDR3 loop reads CASSQDRVTGDPYEQYF. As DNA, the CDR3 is TGCGCCAGCAGCCAAGATCGCGTTACAGGGGATCCCTACGAGCAGTACTTC.

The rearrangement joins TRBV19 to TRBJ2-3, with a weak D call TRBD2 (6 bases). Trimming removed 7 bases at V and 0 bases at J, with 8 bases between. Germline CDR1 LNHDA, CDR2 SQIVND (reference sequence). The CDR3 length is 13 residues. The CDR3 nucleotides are TGTGCCAGTATGGCGGGAAGCACAGATACGCAGTATTTT. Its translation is CASMAGSTDTQYF.

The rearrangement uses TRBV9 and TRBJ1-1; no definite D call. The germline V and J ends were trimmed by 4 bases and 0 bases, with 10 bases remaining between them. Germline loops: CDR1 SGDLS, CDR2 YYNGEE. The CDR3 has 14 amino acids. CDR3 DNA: TGTGCCAGCAGCCCTTCTCGGTTGAACACTGAAGCTTTCTTT. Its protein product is CASSPSRLNTEAFF.

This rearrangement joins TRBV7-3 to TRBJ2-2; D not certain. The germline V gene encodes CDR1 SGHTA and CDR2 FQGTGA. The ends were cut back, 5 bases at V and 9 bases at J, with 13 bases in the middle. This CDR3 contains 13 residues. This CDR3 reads CASSPTTGWELFF. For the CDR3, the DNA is TGTGCCAGCAGCCCGACGACGGGTTGGGAGCTGTTTTTT.

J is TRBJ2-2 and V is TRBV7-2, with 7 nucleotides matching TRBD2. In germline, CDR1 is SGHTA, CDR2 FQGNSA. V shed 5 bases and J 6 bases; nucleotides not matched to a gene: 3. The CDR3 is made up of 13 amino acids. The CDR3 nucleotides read TGTGCCAGCAGCAGAGCGGGGTCCGGGGAGCTGTTTTTT. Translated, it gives CASSRAGSGELFF. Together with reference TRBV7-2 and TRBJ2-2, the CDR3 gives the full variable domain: GAGVSQSPSNKVTEKGKDVELRCDPISGHTALYWYRQSLGQGLEFLIYFQGNSAPDKSGLPSDRFSAERTGGSVSTLTIQRTQQEDSAVYLCASSRAGSGELFFGEGSRLTVL.

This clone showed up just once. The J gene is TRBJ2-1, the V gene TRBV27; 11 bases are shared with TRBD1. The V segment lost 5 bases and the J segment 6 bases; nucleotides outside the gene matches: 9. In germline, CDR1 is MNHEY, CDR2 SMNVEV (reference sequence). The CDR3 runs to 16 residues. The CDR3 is CASSRYGGQGGNEQFF. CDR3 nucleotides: TGTGCCAGCAGTCGCTACGGGGGACAGGGGGGCAATGAGCAGTTCTTC.

The CDR3 DNA reads as TGCGCCAGCAGCTTGGAAAGCGGCTCTGGGGCCAACGTCCTGACTTTC. This gives the protein CASSLESGSGANVLTF. V gene TRBV5-1 combines with J gene TRBJ2-6; perhaps TRBD2 as D (5 bases). There are 16 residues in the CDR3. Per germline, CDR1 SGHRS and CDR2 YFSETQ. The V gene lost 0 bases and the J gene lost 0 bases, with 7 bases spanning the gap.

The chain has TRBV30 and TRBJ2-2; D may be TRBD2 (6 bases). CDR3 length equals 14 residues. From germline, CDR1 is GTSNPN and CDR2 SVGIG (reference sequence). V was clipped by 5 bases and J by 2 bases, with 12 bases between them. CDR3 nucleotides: TGTGCCTGGTCTCCGGACTACAACACCGGGGAGCTGTTTTTT. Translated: CAWSPDYNTGELFF. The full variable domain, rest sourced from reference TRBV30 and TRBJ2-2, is SQTIHQWPATLVQPVGSPLSLECTVEGTSNPNLYWYRQAAGRGLQLLFYSVGIGQISSEVPQNLSASRPQDRQFILSSKKLLLSDSGFYLCAWSPDYNTGELFFGEGSRLTVL.

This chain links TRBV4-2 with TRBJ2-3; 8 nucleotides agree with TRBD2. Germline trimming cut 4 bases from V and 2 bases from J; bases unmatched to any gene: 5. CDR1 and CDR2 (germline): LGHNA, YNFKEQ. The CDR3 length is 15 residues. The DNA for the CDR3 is TGTGCCAGCAGCCCCGGGACTAGTTCCACAGATACGCAGTATTTT. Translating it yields CASSPGTSSTDTQYF.

CDR3 sequence (DNA): TGTGCCAGCAGCGTGGGACAGGGCAAAGGGGTTGAGCAGTTCTTC. The encoded protein is CASSVGQGKGVEQFF. This sequence joins TRBV9 and TRBJ2-1; 9 nucleotides match TRBD1. V dropped 2 bases and J dropped 9; count of bases not matched to a gene: 9. Per the germline V gene, CDR1 is SGDLS and CDR2 is YYNGEE. This CDR3 has 15 amino acids.

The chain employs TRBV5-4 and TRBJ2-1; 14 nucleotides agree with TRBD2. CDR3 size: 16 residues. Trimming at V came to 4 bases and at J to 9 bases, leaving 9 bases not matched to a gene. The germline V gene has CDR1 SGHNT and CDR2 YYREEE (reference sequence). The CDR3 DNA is TGTGCCAGCAGCCTCCGACTAGCGGGAGGGCCCGGTGAGCAGTTCTTC. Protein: CASSLRLAGGPGEQFF.

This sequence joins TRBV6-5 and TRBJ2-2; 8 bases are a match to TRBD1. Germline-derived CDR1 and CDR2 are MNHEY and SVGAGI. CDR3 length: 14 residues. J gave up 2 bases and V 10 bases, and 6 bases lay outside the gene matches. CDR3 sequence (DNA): TGTGCCACGAAGGGACAGGTCAACACCGGGGAGCTGTTTTTT. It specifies CATKGQVNTGELFF.

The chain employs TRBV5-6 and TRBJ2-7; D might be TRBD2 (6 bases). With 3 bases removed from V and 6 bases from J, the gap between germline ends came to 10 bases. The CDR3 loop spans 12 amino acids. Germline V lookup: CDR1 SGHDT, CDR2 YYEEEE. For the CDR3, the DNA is TGTGCCAGCAGCTGGGGGGTAGGCGAGCAGTACTTC. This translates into CASSWGVGEQYF.

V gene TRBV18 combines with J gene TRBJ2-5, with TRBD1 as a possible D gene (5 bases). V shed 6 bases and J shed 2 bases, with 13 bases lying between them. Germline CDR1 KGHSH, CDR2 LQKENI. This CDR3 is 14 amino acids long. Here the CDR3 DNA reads TGTGCCAGCTCTGACCGGAACAGGCAAGAGACCCAGTACTTC. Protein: CASSDRNRQETQYF.

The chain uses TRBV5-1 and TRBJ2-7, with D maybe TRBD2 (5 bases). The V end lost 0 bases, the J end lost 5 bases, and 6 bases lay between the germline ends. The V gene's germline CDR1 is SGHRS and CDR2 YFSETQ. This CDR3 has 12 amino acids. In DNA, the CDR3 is TGCGCCAGCAGCTTGGCCGGGGACGAGCAGTACTTC. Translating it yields CASSLAGDEQYF.

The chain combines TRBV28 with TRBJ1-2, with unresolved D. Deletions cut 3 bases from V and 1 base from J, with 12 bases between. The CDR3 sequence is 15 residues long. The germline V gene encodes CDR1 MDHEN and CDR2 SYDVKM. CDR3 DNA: TGTGCCAGCAGTTTCAAATCGGGTTTTAACTATGGCTACACCTTC. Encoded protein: CASSFKSGFNYGYTF.

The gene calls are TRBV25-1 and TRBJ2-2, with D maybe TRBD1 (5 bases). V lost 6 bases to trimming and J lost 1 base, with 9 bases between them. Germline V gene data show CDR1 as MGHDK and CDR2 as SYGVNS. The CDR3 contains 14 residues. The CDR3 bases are TGTGCCAGCAGGGGGCAGGGGAACACCGGGGAGCTGTTTTTT. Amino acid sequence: CASRGQGNTGELFF.

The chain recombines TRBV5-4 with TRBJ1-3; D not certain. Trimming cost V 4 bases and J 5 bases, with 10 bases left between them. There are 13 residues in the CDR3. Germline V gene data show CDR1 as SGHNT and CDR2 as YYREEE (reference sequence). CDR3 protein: CASSVRSRNTIYF. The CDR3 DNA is TGTGCCAGCAGCGTACGGTCGAGAAACACCATATATTTT.

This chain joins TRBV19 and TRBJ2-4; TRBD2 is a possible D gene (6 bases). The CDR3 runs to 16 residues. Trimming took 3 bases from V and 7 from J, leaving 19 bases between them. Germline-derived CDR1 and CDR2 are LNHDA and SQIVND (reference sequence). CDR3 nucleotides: TGTGCCAGTAGTATGACCGGTGGAGGGGATGGGAACATTCAGTACTTC. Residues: CASSMTGGGDGNIQYF.

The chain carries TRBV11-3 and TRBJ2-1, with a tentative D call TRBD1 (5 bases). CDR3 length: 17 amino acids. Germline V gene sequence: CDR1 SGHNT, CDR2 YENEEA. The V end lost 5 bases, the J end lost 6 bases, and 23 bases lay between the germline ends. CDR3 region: CASSKGIANSLPNEQFF. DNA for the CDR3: TGTGCCAGCAGCAAGGGGATTGCGAATAGTCTCCCCAATGAGCAGTTCTTC. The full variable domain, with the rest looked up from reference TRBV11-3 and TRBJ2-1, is EAGVVQSPRYKIIEKKQPVAFWCNPISGHNTLYWYLQNLGQGPELLIRYENEEAVDDSQLPKDRFSAERLKGVDSTLKIQPAELGDSAVYLCASSKGIANSLPNEQFFGPGTRLTVL.

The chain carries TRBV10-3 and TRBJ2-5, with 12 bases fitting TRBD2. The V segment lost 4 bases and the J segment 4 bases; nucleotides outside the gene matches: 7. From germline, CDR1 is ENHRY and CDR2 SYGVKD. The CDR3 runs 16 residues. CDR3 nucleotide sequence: TGTGCCATCAGTGGTGGACTAGCGGGAACCTCAGAGACCCAGTACTTC. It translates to CAISGGLAGTSETQYF.